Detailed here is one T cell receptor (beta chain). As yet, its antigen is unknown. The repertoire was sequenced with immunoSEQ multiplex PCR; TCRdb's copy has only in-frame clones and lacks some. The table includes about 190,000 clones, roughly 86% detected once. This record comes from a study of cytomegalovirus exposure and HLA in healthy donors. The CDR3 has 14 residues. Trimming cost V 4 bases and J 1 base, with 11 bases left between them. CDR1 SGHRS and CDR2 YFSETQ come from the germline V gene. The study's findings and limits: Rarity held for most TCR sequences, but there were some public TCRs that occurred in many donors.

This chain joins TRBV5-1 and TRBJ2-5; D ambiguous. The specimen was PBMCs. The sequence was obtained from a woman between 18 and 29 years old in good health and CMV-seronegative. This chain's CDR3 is CASSLHRLQETQYF. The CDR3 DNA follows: TGCGCCAGCAGCCTCCACCGACTCCAAGAGACCCAGTACTTC.